This T cell receptor beta chain was recorded in a study of graft-versus-host responses after intestinal transplantation. Libraries were prepared by immunoSEQ multiplex PCR; TCRdb keeps only in-frame clonotypes and omits some of them. The sample carries 84,000 or so clones, roughly 87% recorded once. On this clone: Its antigen is undetermined.

This CDR3 has 15 residues. Germline-derived CDR1 and CDR2 are LNHNV and YYDKDF (reference sequence). Trimming removed 5 bases at V and 0 bases at J, with 12 bases between. The sample was unstimulated CD8+ T cells sorted from spleen or lymph node cells, taken before transplant. The receptor was derived from a human donor who was the organ donor for an intestinal transplant. The chain combines TRBV15 with TRBJ2-3; D gene unclear. CDR3 in amino acids: CATSPVGSSTDTQYF. DNA for the CDR3: TGTGCCACCAGCCCTGTCGGTTCTAGCACAGATACGCAGTATTTT.